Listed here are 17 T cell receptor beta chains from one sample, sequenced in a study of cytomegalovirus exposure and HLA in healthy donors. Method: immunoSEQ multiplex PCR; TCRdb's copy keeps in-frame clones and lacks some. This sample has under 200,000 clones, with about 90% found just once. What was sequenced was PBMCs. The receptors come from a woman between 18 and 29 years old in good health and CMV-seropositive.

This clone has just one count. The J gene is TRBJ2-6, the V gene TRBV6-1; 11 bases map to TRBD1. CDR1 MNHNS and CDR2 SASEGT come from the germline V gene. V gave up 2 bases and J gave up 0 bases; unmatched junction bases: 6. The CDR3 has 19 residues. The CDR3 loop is CASSEPAGTGGSGANVLTF. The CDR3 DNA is TGTGCCAGCAGTGAACCGGCCGGGACAGGGGGCTCTGGGGCCAACGTCCTGACTTTC.

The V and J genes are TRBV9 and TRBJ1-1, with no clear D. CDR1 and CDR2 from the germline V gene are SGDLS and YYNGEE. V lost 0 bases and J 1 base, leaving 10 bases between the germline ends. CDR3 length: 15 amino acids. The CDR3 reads CASSVAISGNTEAFF. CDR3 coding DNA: TGTGCCAGCAGCGTAGCTATTTCGGGGAACACTGAAGCTTTCTTT.

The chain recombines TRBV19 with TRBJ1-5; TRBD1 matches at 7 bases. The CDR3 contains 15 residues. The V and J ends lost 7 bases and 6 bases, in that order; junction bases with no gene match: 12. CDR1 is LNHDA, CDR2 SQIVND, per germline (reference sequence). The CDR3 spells CASTAGTVSSQPQHF. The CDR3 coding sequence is TGTGCCAGTACTGCCGGGACAGTGAGCTCTCAGCCCCAGCATTTT.

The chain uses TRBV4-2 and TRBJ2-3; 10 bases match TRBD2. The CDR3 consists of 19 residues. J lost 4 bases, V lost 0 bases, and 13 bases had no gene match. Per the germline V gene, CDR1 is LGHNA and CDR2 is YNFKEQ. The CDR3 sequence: CASSQDPDSGRAWSDTQYF. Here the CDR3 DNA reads TGTGCCAGCAGCCAAGACCCTGACAGCGGGAGGGCCTGGTCAGATACGCAGTATTTT.

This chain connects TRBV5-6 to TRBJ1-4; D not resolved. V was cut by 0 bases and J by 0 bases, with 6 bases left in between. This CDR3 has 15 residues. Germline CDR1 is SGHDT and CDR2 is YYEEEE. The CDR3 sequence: CASSLGLATNEKLFF. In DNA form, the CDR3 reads TGTGCCAGCAGCTTGGGTCTTGCAACTAATGAAAAACTGTTTTTT.

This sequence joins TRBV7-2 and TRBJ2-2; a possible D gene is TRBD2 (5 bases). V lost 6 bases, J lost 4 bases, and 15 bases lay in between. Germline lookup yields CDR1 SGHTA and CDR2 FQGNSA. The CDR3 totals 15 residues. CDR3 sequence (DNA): TGTGCCAGCAGGGTCCCTCGGGGTATCACCGGGGAGCTGTTTTTT. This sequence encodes CASRVPRGITGELFF.

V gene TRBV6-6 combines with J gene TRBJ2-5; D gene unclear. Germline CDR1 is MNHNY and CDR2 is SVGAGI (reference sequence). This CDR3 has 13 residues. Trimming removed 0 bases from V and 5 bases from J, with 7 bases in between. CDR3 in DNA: TGTGCCAGCAGTTACTCGATCCGGGAGACCCAGTACTTC. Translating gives CASSYSIRETQYF.

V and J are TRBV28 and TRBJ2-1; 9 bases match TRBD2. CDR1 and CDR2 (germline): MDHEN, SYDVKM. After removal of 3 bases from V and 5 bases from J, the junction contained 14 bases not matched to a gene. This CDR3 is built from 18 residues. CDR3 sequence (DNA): TGTGCCAGCAGTTTGGGACACCCCACGGGACTAGCTAACAATGAGCAGTTCTTC. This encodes CASSLGHPTGLANNEQFF.

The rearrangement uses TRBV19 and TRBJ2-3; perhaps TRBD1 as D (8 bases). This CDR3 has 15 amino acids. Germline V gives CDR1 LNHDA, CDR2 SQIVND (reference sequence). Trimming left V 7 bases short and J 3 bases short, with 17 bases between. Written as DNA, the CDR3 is TGTGCCAGTAACCCTTCACAGGGGGGGACAGATACGCAGTATTTT. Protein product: CASNPSQGGTDTQYF.

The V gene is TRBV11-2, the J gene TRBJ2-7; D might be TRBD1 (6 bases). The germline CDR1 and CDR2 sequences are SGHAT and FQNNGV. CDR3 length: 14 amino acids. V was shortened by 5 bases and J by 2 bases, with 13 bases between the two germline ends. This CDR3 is CASSPWTVPYEQYF. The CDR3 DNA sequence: TGTGCCAGCAGCCCGTGGACAGTCCCCTACGAGCAGTACTTC.

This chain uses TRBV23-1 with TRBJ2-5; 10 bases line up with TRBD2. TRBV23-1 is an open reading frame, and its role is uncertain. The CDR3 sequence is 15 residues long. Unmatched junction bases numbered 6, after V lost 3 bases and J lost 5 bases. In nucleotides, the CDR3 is TGCGCCAGCAGTCACAGAGCGGGAGGGGGGGAGACCCAGTACTTC. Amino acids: CASSHRAGGGETQYF.

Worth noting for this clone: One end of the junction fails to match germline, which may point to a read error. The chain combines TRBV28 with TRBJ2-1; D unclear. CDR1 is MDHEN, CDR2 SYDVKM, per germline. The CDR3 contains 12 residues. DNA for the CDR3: TGTGCCAGCAGTTCCCCAGGTCCGCTCCAAGTCTTC. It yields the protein CASSSPGPLQVF.

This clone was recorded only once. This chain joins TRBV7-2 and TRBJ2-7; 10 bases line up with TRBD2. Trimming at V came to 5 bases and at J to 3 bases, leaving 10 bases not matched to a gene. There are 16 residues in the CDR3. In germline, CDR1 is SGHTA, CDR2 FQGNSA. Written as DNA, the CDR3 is TGTGCCAGCAGCCTTACCGGACTAGCGGAGGGCTACGAGCAGTACTTC. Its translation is CASSLTGLAEGYEQYF.

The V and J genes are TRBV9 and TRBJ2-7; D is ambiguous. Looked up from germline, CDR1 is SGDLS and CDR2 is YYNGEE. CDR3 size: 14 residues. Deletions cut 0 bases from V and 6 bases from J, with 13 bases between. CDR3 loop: CASSVGPRLGEQYF. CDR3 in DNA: TGTGCCAGCAGCGTAGGACCCCGACTTGGCGAGCAGTACTTC.

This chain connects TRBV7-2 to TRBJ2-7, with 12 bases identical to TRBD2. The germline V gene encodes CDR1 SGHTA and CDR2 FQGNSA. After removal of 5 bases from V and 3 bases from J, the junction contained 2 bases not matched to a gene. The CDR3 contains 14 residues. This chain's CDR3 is CASSPTSGSYEQYF. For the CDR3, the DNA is TGTGCCAGCAGCCCGACTAGCGGGAGCTACGAGCAGTACTTC.

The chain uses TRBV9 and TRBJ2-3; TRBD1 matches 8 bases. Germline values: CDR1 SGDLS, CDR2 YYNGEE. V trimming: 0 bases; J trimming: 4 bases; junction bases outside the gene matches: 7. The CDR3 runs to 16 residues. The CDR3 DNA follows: TGTGCCAGCAGCGTAGGGGGCAGGGGGCGCCCAGATACGCAGTATTTT. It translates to CASSVGGRGRPDTQYF.

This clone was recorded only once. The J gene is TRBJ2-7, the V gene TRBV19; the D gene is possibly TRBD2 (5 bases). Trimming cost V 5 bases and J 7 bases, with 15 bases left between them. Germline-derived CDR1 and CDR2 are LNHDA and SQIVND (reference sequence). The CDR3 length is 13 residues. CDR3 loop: CASSFRDTGEQYF. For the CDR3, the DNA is TGTGCCAGTAGTTTCCGGGATACGGGTGAGCAGTACTTC.